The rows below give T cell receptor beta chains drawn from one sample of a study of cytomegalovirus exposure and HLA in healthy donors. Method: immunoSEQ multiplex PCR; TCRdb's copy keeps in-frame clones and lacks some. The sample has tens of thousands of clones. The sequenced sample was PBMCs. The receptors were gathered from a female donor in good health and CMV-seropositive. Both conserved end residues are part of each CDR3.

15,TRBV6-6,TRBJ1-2,CASSDPGNLLYGYTF
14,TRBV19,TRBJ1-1,CATRTGITATEAFF
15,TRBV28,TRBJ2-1,CASSLGLAGVYEQFF
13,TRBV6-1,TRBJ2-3,CASSATGLDTQYF
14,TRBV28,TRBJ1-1,CASSIRAPGTEAFF
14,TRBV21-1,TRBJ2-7,CASRWWQGSYEQYF
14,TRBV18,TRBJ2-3,CASSPFRESDTQYF
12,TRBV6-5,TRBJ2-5,CASGTQGETQYF
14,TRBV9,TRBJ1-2,CASSVGQGGYGYTF
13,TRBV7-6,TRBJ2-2,CASRQGNTGELFF
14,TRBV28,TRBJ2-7,CASSRPGTNYEQYF
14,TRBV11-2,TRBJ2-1,CASSLFEGLNEQFF
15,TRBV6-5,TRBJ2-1,CASSWSGGGDNEQFF
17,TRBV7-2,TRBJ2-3,CASSLSGRASSTDTQYF
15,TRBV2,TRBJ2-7,CASSEVSSGGWEQYF
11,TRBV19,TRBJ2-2,CASSIRGELFF
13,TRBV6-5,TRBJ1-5,CASSGQLNQPQHF
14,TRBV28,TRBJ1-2,CASSLSSRNYGYTF
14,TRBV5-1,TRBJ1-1,CASSLRVGGTEAFF
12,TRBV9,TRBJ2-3,CASSGDTDTQYF
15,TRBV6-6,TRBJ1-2,CASTKAPTGDYGYTF
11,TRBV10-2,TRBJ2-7,CASSVAYEQYF
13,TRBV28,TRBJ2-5,CASCDWHQETQYF
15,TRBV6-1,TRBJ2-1,CASKEGQGSDNEQFF
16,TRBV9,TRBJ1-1,CASSAGTGTLNTEAFF
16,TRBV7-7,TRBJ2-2,CASSLARTASTGELFF
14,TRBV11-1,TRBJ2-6,CRAGGSSGANVLTF
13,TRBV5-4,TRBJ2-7,CASSLRGAYEQYF
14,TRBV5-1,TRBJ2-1,CASSSLAGGREQFF
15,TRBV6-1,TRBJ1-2,CASHRPQGRPYGYTF
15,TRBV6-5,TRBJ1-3,CASSFLQGRGNTIYF
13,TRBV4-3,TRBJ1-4,CASSQNRGEKLFF
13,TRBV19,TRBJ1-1,CASSITGDTEAFF
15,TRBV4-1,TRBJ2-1,CASSQDGGPYNEQFF